This paragraph covers one T cell receptor (beta chain) sequence. This record belongs to a study of early T cells in non-severe SARS-CoV-2 infection. Across the study: It was bulk RNA from unsorted whole blood that was sequenced, and the chains were unpaired.

Germline CDR1 reads SGHTA; CDR2 reads FQGNSA. This CDR3 contains 13 residues. V shed 5 bases and J shed 3 bases, with 11 bases lying between them. Unique molecular identifiers tagged individual cDNA molecules. TCRdb fed the 5' RACE reads into MiXCR, producing one record per CDR3 protein. The data hold more than 90,000 distinct CDR3 sequences, with under 15% observed a single time. The gene calls are TRBV7-2 and TRBJ2-7; no reliable D call. The specimen was whole blood. This TCR came from an adult who was a healthcare worker with PCR-confirmed SARS-CoV-2 infection or an uninfected control (not recorded which). CDR3 in amino acids: CASSPRAGYEQYF. The CDR3 bases are TGTGCCAGCAGCCCGCGCGCCGGCTACGAGCAGTACTTC.